This T cell receptor beta chain comes out of a study of blood T cell repertoires in COVID-19. About the research overall: Donors in the United States, Italy and Spain gave samples during acute or convalescent COVID-19. The analysed material was cDNA or gDNA that came from T cells, B-cell-depleted T cells, or PBMCs.

As handled by the study authors: Estimated nucleated cell counts came from reference gene primer amplification. Assay: immunoSEQ multiplex PCR; the TCRdb copy retains only in-frame clones and omits some. V and J calls and clone size are those listed in that table; D and trimming were worked out from the DNA. The sample holds hundreds of thousands of clones, about 86% seen once. Germline-derived CDR1 and CDR2 are SGHRS and YFSETQ. This CDR3 has 13 amino acids. Trimming cost V 5 bases and J 6 bases; bases outside gene matches: 7. The TCR comes from a woman in her forties or fifties with acute or convalescent COVID-19. Sample: peripheral blood. The gene calls are TRBV5-1 and TRBJ1-1, with 7 bases identical to TRBD1. CDR3 sequence (DNA): TGCGCCAGCAGGATGACAGGGTCCCCTGAAGCTTTCTTT. Its protein is CASRMTGSPEAFF.